What follows are 15 T cell receptor beta chains derived from one specimen sequenced in a study of CD8+CD57+ T cells in acquired aplastic anemia. CDR3 and TCR beta VDJ profiling relied on genomic DNA as the template. TCRdb reprocessed the reads via MiXCR and lists one record per CDR3 protein. Altogether some 190,000 distinct CDR3 sequences are present, around half being singletons, with the ten largest covering around 2.7%. The sample taken for sequencing was sorted CD4+, CD8+, or CD8+CD57+ T cells (not recorded which) from PBMCs. The source is a human donor in good health.

The chain links TRBV4-3 to TRBJ2-1, with TRBD2 identical over 13 bases. The germline gives CDR1 LGHNA, CDR2 YSLEER. This CDR3 is 18 amino acids long. J lost 3 bases, V lost 0 bases, and 5 bases had no gene match. DNA for the CDR3: TGCGCCAGCAGCCAAGATCTGGGGACTAGCGGGAACTACAATGAGCAGTTCTTC. This translates into CASSQDLGTSGNYNEQFF.

The chain employs TRBV3-1 and TRBJ1-1; 7 bases align to TRBD1. J was trimmed by 1 base and V by 5 bases; bases with no gene match: 10. Per germline, CDR1 LGHDT and CDR2 YNNKEL (reference sequence). The CDR3 is 16 residues long. The CDR3, as DNA: TGTGCCAGCAGCGAGCTACAGGGGAAAAAGAACACTGAAGCTTTCTTT. Protein sequence: CASSELQGKKNTEAFF.

This clonotype showed up many times. The CDR3 loop is CASSLDRQNYGYTF. Here the CDR3 DNA reads TGTGCCAGCAGCTTAGACAGGCAAAACTATGGCTACACCTTC. The rearrangement uses TRBV5-6 and TRBJ1-2; a weak D match, TRBD1 (6 bases). There are 14 residues in the CDR3. V was cut by 2 bases and J by 2 bases, with 10 bases left in between. Germline values: CDR1 SGHDT, CDR2 YYEEEE. The whole variable domain, remainder taken from reference TRBV5-6 and TRBJ1-2, is DAGVTQSPTHLIKTRGQQVTLRCSPKSGHDTVSWYQQALGQGPQFIFQYYEEEERQRGNFPDRFSGHQFPNYSSELNVNALLLGDSALYLCASSLDRQNYGYTFGSGTRLTVV.

V is TRBV20-1 and J is TRBJ1-1, with D perhaps matching TRBD1 (5 bases). V was shortened by 4 bases and J by 0 bases, with 18 bases between the two germline ends. Looked up from germline, CDR1 is DFQATT and CDR2 is SNEGSKA (reference sequence). This CDR3 has 16 amino acids. In DNA form, the CDR3 reads TGCAGTGCTACCACCGGGACGCCACTTATGAACACTGAAGCTTTCTTT. This codes for CSATTGTPLMNTEAFF.

The genes are TRBV6-5 and TRBJ2-7, with D unclear. Deletions cut 8 bases from V and 4 bases from J, with 9 bases between. The germline gives CDR1 MNHEY, CDR2 SVGAGI. This CDR3 region has 11 residues. The CDR3 DNA is TGTGCCAGCGGAGAAACTTACGAGCAGTACTTC. Translated: CASGETYEQYF.

This clonotype was picked up one time. The chain carries TRBV7-9 and TRBJ1-2; 8 bases map to TRBD1. V shed 6 bases, J shed 7 bases, and the junction held 7 bases outside the gene matches. This CDR3 spans 13 amino acids. Germline V gene lookup returns CDR1 SEHNR and CDR2 FQNEAQ (reference sequence). For the CDR3, the DNA is TGTGCCAGCAGTTCTGGGACAGGTAGTGGCTACACCTTC. This sequence encodes CASSSGTGSGYTF.

This clonotype was found a few times. This could be a read error, since a much larger clone is one nucleotide away. V gene TRBV19 combines with J gene TRBJ2-7; D is perhaps TRBD1 (6 bases). This CDR3 comprises 12 residues. Germline CDR1 reads LNHDA; CDR2 reads SQIVND (reference sequence). The CDR3 loop reads CAGSIGGYEQYF. As DNA, the CDR3 is TGTGCCGGTAGTATAGGGGGATACGAGCAGTACTTC.

This sequence joins TRBV10-3 and TRBJ2-3; TRBD2 aligns across 9 bases. V dropped 0 bases and J dropped 4; count of bases not matched to a gene: 5. CDR1 and CDR2 from the germline V gene are ENHRY and SYGVKD. The CDR3 contains 16 residues. CDR3 nucleotides: TGTGCCATCAGTGAGTCAAGCGGGGGGCGACCAGATACGCAGTATTTT. Translated: CAISESSGGRPDTQYF.

The count of this clonotype is one. This chain connects TRBV7-2 to TRBJ2-4; D remains ambiguous. CDR1 and CDR2 (germline): SGHTA, FQGNSA. CDR3 length equals 12 residues. Trimming removed 0 bases at V and 6 bases at J, with 3 bases between. CDR3 region: CASSLAGNIQYF. The CDR3 DNA reads TGTGCCAGCAGCTTAGCTGGAAACATTCAGTACTTC.

This clonotype has just one count. This chain joins TRBV5-4 and TRBJ2-3; 8 bases are shared with TRBD1. The CDR3 is 15 residues long. V lost 0 bases, J lost 5 bases, and 5 bases stayed unmatched. Per the germline V gene, CDR1 is SGHNT and CDR2 is YYREEE (reference sequence). This CDR3 reads CASSLAGGRGDTQYF. CDR3 sequence (DNA): TGTGCCAGCAGCTTGGCAGGGGGCCGGGGAGATACGCAGTATTTT.

V usage is TRBV25-1 and J usage is TRBJ1-3, with 9 bases that match TRBD1. The germline CDR1 and CDR2 sequences are MGHDK and SYGVNS. With 4 bases clipped from V and 4 bases from J, the junction kept 14 bases outside the gene matches. This CDR3 contains 18 residues. The CDR3 reads CASSGGTGCPTPGNTIYF. The CDR3 DNA reads TGTGCCAGCAGTGGCGGGACAGGGTGCCCTACTCCAGGAAACACCATATATTTT.

As for this clonotype: The conserved phenylalanine or tryptophan is not found at the CDR3 terminus, so this likely reflects a read error. The chain is built from TRBV20-1 and TRBJ1-1; no clear D. CDR3 length: 15 amino acids. CDR1 and CDR2 from the germline V gene are DFQATT and SNEGSKA (reference sequence). CDR3 sequence (DNA): TGCAGTGCGAGAGGTAACGGGGTCTCGAACACTGAAGCTTTCTCT. Translation gives CSARGNGVSNTEAFS.

The J gene is TRBJ1-1, the V gene TRBV7-9, with TRBD1 matching over 8 bases. The CDR3 covers 12 residues. J gave up 13 bases and V 0 bases, and 4 bases lay outside the gene matches. Per the germline V gene, CDR1 is SEHNR and CDR2 is FQNEAQ (reference sequence). The CDR3, as DNA: TGTGCCAGCAGCTTAGCCCCGGGACAGGTTTTCTTT. Its protein product is CASSLAPGQVFF.

This clonotype was counted a few times. The chain links TRBV9 to TRBJ1-3; D gene unclear. CDR3 length: 12 amino acids. Trimming removed 0 bases at V and 4 bases at J, with 2 bases between. Looked up from germline, CDR1 is SGDLS and CDR2 is YYNGEE. DNA of the CDR3: TGTGCCAGCAGCGTAGGGGGAAACACCATATATTTT. It yields the protein CASSVGGNTIYF.

This clonotype was detected ten times or more. The chain couples TRBV20-1 to TRBJ2-3, with 13 bases lining up with TRBD2. J gave up 5 bases and V 2 bases, and 19 bases lay outside the gene matches. The CDR3 is 20 residues long. The germline V gene encodes CDR1 DFQATT and CDR2 SNEGSKA (reference sequence). The CDR3 spells CSARREGTSGRAGPQDTQYF. The CDR3 DNA reads TGCAGTGCTAGAAGGGAGGGTACTAGCGGGAGGGCCGGACCTCAAGATACGCAGTATTTT.